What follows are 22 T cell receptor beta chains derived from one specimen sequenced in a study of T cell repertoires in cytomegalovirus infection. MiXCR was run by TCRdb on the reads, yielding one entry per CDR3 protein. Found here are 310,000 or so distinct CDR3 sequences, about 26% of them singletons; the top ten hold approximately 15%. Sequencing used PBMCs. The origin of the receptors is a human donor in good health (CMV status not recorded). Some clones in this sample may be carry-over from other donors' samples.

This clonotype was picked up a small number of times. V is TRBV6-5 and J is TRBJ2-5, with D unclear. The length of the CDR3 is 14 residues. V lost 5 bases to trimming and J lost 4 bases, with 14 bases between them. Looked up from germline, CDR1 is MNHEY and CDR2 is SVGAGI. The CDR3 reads CASSTPSSRETQYF. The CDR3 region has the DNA TGTGCCAGCAGTACCCCCTCGTCCCGAGAGACCCAGTACTTC.

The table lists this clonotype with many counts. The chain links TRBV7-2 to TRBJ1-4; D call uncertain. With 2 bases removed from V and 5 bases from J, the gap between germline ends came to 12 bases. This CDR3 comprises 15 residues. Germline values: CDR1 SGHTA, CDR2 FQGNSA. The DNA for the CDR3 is TGTGCCAGCAGCTTAATGGTGACAAGCAATGAAAAACTGTTTTTT. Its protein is CASSLMVTSNEKLFF.

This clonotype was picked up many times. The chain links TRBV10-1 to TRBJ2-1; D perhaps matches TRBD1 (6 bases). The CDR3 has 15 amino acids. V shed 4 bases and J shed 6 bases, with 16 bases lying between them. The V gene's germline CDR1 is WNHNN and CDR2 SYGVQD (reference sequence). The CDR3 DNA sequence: TGCGCCAGCAGTGTTAATTCCGGGACAAGCAATGAGCAGTTCTTC. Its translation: CASSVNSGTSNEQFF.

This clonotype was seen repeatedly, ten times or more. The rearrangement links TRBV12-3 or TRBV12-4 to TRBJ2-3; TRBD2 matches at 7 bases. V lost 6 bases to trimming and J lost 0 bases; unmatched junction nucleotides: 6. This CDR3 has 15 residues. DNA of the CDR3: TGTGCCAGCAGCACGCAGCGGGGCAGCACAGATACGCAGTATTTT. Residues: CASSTQRGSTDTQYF.

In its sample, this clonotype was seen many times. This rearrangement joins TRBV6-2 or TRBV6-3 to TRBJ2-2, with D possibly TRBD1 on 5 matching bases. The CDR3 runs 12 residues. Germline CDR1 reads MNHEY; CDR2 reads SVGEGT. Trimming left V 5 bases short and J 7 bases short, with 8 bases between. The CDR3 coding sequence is TGTGCCAGCAGTACAGACAGCGGGGAGCTGTTTTTT. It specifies CASSTDSGELFF.

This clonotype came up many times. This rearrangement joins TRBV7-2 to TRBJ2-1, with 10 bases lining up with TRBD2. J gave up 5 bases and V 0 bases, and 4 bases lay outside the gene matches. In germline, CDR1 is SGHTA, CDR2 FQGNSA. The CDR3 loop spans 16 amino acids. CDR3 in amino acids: CASSLAASGGNNEQFF. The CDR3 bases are TGTGCCAGCAGCTTAGCGGCTAGCGGGGGAAACAATGAGCAGTTCTTC.

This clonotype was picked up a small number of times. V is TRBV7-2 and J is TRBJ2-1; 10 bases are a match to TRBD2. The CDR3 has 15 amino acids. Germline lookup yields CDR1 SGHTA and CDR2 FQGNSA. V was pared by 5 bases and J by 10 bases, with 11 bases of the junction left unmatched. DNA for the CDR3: TGTGCCAGCAGCCCCCGTAGACTAGCGGGCTGGGAGCAGTTCTTC. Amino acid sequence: CASSPRRLAGWEQFF.

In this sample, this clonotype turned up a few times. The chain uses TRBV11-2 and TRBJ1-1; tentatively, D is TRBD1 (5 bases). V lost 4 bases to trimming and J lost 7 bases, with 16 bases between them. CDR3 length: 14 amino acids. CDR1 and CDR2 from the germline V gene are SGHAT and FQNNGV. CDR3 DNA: TGTGCCAGCAGCTCCCAACTTGGGGGGAATGAAGCTTTCTTT. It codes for CASSSQLGGNEAFF.

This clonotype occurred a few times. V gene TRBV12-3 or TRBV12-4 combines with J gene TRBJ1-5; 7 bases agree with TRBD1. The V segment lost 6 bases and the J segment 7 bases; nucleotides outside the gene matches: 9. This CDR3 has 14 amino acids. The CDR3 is CASSPSGGHQPQHF. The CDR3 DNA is TGTGCCAGCAGCCCCTCAGGGGGTCACCAGCCCCAGCATTTT.

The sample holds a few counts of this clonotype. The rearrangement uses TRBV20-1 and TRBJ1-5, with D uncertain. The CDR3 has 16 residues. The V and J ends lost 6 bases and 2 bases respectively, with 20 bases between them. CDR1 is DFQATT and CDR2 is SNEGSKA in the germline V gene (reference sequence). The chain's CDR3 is CSAPLHRPLGNQPQHF. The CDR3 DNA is TGCAGTGCCCCCCTACACCGACCTCTTGGCAATCAGCCCCAGCATTTT.

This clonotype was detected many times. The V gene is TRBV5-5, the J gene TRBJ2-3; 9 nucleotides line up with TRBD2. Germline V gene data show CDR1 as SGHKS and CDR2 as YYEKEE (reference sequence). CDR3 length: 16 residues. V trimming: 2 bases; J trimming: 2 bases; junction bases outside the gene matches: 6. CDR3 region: CASSFSAGGTTDTQYF. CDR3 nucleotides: TGTGCCAGCAGCTTCTCAGCGGGGGGAACCACAGATACGCAGTATTTT.

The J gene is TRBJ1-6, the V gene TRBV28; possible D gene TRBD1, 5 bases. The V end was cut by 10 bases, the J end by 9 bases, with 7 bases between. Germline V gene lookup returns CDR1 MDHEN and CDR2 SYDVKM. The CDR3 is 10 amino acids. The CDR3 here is CATGRSPLHF. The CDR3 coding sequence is TGTGCCACAGGGCGTTCACCCCTCCACTTT.

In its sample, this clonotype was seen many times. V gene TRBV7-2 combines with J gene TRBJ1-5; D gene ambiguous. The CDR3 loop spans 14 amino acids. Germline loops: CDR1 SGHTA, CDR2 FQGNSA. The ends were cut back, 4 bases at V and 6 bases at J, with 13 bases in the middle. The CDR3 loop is CASSYASLGQPQHF. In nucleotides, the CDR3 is TGTGCCAGCAGCTACGCGAGCCTGGGTCAGCCCCAGCATTTT.

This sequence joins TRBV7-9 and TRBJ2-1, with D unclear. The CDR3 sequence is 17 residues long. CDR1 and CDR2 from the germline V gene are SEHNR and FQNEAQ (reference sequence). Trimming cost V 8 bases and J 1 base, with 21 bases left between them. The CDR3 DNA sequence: TGTGCCAGCGGCCCCTCCGCGGCGTCTCGATCCTACAATGAGCAGTTCTTC. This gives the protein CASGPSAASRSYNEQFF.

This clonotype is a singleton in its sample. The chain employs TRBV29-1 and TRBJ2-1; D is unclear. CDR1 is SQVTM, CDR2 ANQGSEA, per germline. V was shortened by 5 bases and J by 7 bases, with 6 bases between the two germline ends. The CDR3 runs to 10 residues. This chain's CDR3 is CSVKMNEQFF. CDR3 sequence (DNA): TGCAGCGTTAAGATGAATGAGCAGTTCTTC.

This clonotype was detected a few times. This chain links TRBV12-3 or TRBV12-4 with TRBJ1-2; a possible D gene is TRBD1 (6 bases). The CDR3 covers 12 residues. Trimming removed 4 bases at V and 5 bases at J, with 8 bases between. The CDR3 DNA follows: TGTGCCAGCAGTTCAGGGGTTTATGGCTACACCTTC. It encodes CASSSGVYGYTF.

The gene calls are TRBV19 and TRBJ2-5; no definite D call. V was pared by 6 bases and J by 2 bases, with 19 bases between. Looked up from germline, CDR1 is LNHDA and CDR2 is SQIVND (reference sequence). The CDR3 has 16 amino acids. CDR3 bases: TGTGCCAGTAGCGCCGCACTCCGCGGACCACAAGAGACCCAGTACTTC. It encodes CASSAALRGPQETQYF.

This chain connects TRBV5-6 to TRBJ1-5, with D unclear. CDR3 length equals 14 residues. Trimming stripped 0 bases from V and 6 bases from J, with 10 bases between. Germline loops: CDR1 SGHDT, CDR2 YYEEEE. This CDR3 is CASSLAAGTQPQHF. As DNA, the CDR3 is TGTGCCAGCAGCTTGGCCGCAGGCACTCAGCCCCAGCATTTT.

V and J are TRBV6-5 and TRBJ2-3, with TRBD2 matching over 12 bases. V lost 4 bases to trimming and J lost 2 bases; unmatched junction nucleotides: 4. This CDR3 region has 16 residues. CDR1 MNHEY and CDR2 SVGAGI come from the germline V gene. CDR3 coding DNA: TGTGCCAGCAGTTTGACTAGCGGGAGTAACACAGATACGCAGTATTTT. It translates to CASSLTSGSNTDTQYF.

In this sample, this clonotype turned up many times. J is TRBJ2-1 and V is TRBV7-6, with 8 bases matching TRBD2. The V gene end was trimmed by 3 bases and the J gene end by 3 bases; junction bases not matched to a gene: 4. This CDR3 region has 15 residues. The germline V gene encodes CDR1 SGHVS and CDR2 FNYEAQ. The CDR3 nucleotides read TGTGCCAGCAGCTTCCGGGGGGGGCTCTACAATGAGCAGTTCTTC. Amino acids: CASSFRGGLYNEQFF.

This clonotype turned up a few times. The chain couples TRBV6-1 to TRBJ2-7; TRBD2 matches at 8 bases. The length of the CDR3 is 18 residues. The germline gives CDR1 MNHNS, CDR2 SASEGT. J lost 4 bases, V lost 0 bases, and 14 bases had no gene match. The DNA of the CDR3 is TGTGCCAGCAGTGAAGCCCGTTTAGGACTAGCTGGTACATACGAGCAGTACTTC. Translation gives CASSEARLGLAGTYEQYF.

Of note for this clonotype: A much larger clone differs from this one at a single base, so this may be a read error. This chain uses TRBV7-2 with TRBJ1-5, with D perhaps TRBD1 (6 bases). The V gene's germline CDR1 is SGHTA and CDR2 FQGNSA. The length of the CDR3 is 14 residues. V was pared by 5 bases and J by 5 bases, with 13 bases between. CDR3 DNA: TGTGCCAGCAGCCCATCACAGGGCGATCAGCCCCAGCATTTT. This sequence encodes CASSPSQGDQPQHF.